This T cell receptor (beta chain) was profiled in a study of T-cell reconstitution after alpha-beta-depleted transplantation in children. V lost 0 bases and J lost 0, with 14 bases in between. Germline lookup yields CDR1 LGHDT and CDR2 YNNKEL (reference sequence). This CDR3 spans 18 amino acids. A library of TCRbeta sequences, prepared with unique molecular identifiers, was generated. TCRdb redid the calling of the PCR reads with MiXCR, one entry per CDR3 protein. The table has hundreds of thousands of distinct CDR3 sequences, around 16% seen once. The chain uses TRBV3-1 and TRBJ2-2; unclear D gene. This receptor was identified in a human donor who donated a stem cell graft to a child with acute myeloid leukemia. The sequences come from PBMCs from the stem cell graft donor, collected from the stem cell graft. Here the CDR3 reads CASSQDLGKGANTGELFF. In DNA form, the CDR3 reads TGTGCCAGCAGCCAAGATTTGGGGAAAGGCGCGAACACCGGGGAGCTGTTTTTT.